This T cell receptor (beta chain) emerged from a study of T cells after yellow fever vaccination. Study overall: In the case of low-cell-number fractions, SMART-Seq v4 Ultra Low Input was used for preparation.

The CDR3 runs to 13 residues. V gave up 2 bases and J gave up 11 bases; unmatched junction bases: 10. Germline V gene lookup returns CDR1 SQVTM and CDR2 ANQGSEA. Researchers made TCR cDNA using 5'RACE template switching, and this step added a universal primer site and UMIs. Each CDR3 protein is one row after TCRdb ran MiXCR on the 5' RACE reads. The data contain 100,000 to 150,000 distinct CDR3 sequences, about 8.4% of them singletons. Study-wide results and limits: Post-booster repertoires again held most primary-vaccination clones (roughly 95% CD4, just under 90% CD8).

This clonotype occurred a few times. Its antigen is not identified. The receptor was isolated from a man between 18 and 29 years old who received the YFV17D yellow fever vaccine. The rearrangement uses TRBV29-1 and TRBJ1-1; 8 nucleotides align to TRBD1. This specimen was CD8+ T cells sorted from PBMCs, taken on the day of the yellow fever booster vaccination. The CDR3 loop is CSVEIRGQLYAFF. The CDR3 bases are TGCAGCGTTGAAATCAGGGGGCAGTTGTACGCTTTCTTT.